This is a list of T cell receptor beta chains from one sample in a study of shared clonotypes between healthy human individuals. The protocol was immunoSEQ multiplex PCR, while the TCRdb copy is restricted to in-frame clones and leaves out a portion. The sample yields around 940,000 clones, about three quarters seen once. The specimen sequenced was memory CD4+ T cells sorted from blood. The origin of the receptors is a man aged 18 to 35 in good health. Both conserved end residues are part of each CDR3. A D gene is named only where the DNA matches it firmly. Expanded clones get a size class; other rows say once, few or many, or leave the size out.

TRBD1 TRBJ1-2 TRBV9 - TGTGCCAGCAGCCCGGGACAGGGTACGAACTATGGCTACACCTTC CASSPGQGTNYGYTF
TRBD2 TRBJ2-3 TRBV4-1 - TGCGCCAGCAGCCAAGTCCCCACTAGCGGGAGGCAAAGCACAGATACGCAGTATTTT CASSQVPTSGRQSTDTQYF
TRBD1 TRBJ2-5 TRBV11-2 - TGTGCCAGCAGCTGGGGACAGCACCAAGAGACCCAGTACTTC CASSWGQHQETQYF
- TRBJ2-3 TRBV7-9 - TGTGCCAGCAGCTTCGGGGGCCCCACAGATACGCAGTATTTT CASSFGGPTDTQYF
- TRBJ2-5 TRBV7-9 - TGTGCCAGCAGCAAGGGAGCGACGGGGGAGACCCAGTACTTC CASSKGATGETQYF
TRBD1 TRBJ2-2 TRBV28 - TGTGCCAGCAGAGAACAGGGGACCGGGGAGCTGTTTTTT CASREQGTGELFF
- TRBJ1-3 TRBV19 - TGTGCCAGTAGTTCGGAGGGCTTCTCTGGAAACACCATATATTTT CASSSEGFSGNTIYF
TRBD1 TRBJ1-5 TRBV30 - TGTGCCTGGAGTGGGGACAGACGGCAGCCCCAGCATTTT CAWSGDRRQPQHF
- TRBJ2-6 TRBV10-3 - TGTGCCATCAGTGAACAGGGCTCTGGGGCCAACGTCCTGACTTTC CAISEQGSGANVLTF
- TRBJ2-7 TRBV7-8 - TGTGCCAGCAGCTGGACAGAATACGAGCAGTACTTC CASSWTEYEQYF
- TRBJ1-4 TRBV7-9 many TGTGCCAGCAGCTCCGAGGGACGGATAAATGAAAAACTGTTTTTT CASSSEGRINEKLFF
TRBD1 TRBJ2-7 TRBV7-9 - TGTGCCAGCAGGAAAGCCGGGACAGGGAACGAGCAGTACTTC CASRKAGTGNEQYF
- TRBJ2-7 TRBV7-3 - TGTGCCAGCAGTTCGGACGGCCCCTACGAGCAGTACTTC CASSSDGPYEQYF
- TRBJ1-5 TRBV7-2 - TGTGCCAGCAGCTCGACAGGTATGGGGTCGCTCAATCGTCAGCCCCAGCATTTT CASSSTGMGSLNRQPQHF
TRBD1 TRBJ1-5 TRBV2 - TGTGCCAGCGACCGACAGGGGGAGCATCAGCCCCAGCATTTT CASDRQGEHQPQHF
- TRBJ1-4 TRBV2 - TGTGCCAGCAGTACTCGGCAAAAACTGTTTTTT CASSTRQKLFF
- TRBJ2-5 TRBV5-1 - TGCGCCAGCAGCCCTTCTGGAAAAGAGACCCAGTACTTC CASSPSGKETQYF
TRBD2 TRBJ2-1 TRBV6-1 - TGTGCCAGCAGTCGACTAGCGGTAAACAATGAGCAGTTCTTC CASSRLAVNNEQFF
TRBD1 TRBJ2-6 TRBV19 - TGTGCCAGTAGTAGACAGGGATCCGGGGCCAACGTCCTGACTTTC CASSRQGSGANVLTF
- TRBJ2-3 TRBV11-3 - TGTGCCAGCAGCTTAGGACAGTCCACAGATACGCAGTATTTT CASSLGQSTDTQYF
- TRBJ2-3 TRBV15 - TGTGCCACCAGCAGAGATCGGGCAAATTCCCCAGATACGCAGTATTTT CATSRDRANSPDTQYF
TRBD1 TRBJ2-7 TRBV6-5 - TGTGCCAGCAGTTTCGACAGGGGGTCCCTCGAGCAGTACTTC CASSFDRGSLEQYF
- TRBJ2-7 TRBV9 - TGTGCCAGCAGCGTAGATGGAGGGTTCGCCTACGAGCAGTACTTC CASSVDGGFAYEQYF
TRBD1 TRBJ2-6 TRBV2 - TGTGCCAGCTCCGGGACAGGTTCGGGGGCCAACGTCCTGACTTTC CASSGTGSGANVLTF
- TRBJ2-5 TRBV7-6 - TGTGCCAGCAGCTCGCCCGGAGAGACCCAGTACTTC CASSSPGETQYF
- TRBJ2-2 TRBV6-5 - TGTGCCAGCGGCGGGACGGCGAACACCGGGGAGCTGTTTTTT CASGGTANTGELFF
TRBD2 TRBJ2-3 TRBV13 - TGTGCCAGCAGCTTCCCTAGCGGGGGGGCCGGAAGCCCTGACACAGATACGCAGTATTTT CASSFPSGGAGSPDTDTQYF
TRBD2 TRBJ2-2 TRBV5-1 - TGCGCCAGCAGCTTGGGATCTAGCGGGAACACCGGGGAGCTGTTTTTT CASSLGSSGNTGELFF